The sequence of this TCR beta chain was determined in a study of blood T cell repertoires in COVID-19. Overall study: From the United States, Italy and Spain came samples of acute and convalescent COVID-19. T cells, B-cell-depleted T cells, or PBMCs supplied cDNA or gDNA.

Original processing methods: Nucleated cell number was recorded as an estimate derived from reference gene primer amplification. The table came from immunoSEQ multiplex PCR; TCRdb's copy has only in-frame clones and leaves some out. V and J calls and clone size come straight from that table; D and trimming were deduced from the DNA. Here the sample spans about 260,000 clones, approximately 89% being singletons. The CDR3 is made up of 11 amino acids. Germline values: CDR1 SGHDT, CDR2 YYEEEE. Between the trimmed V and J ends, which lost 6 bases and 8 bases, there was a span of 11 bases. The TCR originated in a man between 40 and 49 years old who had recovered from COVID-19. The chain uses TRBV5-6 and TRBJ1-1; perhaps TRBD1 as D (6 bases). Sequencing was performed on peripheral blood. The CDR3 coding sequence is TGTGCCAGCAACCGCAGGGGAGAAGCTTTCTTT. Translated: CASNRRGEAFF.